Presented here are 15 T cell receptor beta chains from one specimen sequenced in a study of blood T cells in healthy people across ages (dated by TCRdb to about 2015). The library was built by means of 5' RACE. These reads were obtained on an Illumina HiSeq 2500. A second roughly 6 to 12 cycle PCR used a sample-barcoded 5' primer and a J-beta primer mix. The public reads were run again by TCRdb, first through fastp at Q25 and then through MiXCR, and only productive beta chains were kept. Rows are combined by CDR3 protein, so each entry shows the most common genes and DNA. This sample lists hundreds of thousands of distinct CDR3 sequences; about 48% were detected once. The leading ten clones occupy roughly 12% of the sample. The sample consisted of blood. All receptors come from a man in his thirties or forties in good health.

This clonotype was counted a single time. This chain connects TRBV28 to TRBJ2-1, with 11 bases aligning to TRBD2. The CDR3 consists of 14 residues. The germline CDR1 and CDR2 sequences are MDHEN and SYDVKM. Unmatched junction bases numbered 8, after V lost 3 bases and J lost 13 bases. CDR3 nucleotide sequence: TGTGCCAGCAGTTTGGGACTAGCGGATAATAGACAGTTCTTC. It codes for CASSLGLADNRQFF.

This clonotype was counted only a few times. The J gene is TRBJ2-3, the V gene TRBV25-1, with 10 nucleotides matching TRBD2. After removal of 3 bases from V and 13 bases from J, the junction contained 4 bases not matched to a gene. From germline, CDR1 is MGHDK and CDR2 SYGVNS. The CDR3 totals 12 residues. CDR3 sequence reads: CASSDGTSEKYF. CDR3 in DNA: TGTGCCAGCAGTGACGGGACTAGCGAAAAGTATTTT.

The V call is TRBV4-1, the J call TRBJ2-3, with a weak D call TRBD1 (6 bases). The germline gives CDR1 MGHRA, CDR2 YSYEKL. Trimming left V 4 bases short and J 4 bases short, with 12 bases between. There are 14 residues in the CDR3. In DNA form, the CDR3 reads TGCGCCAGCAGCCCCACAGGGTGGGCAGATACGCAGTATTTT. Protein product: CASSPTGWADTQYF.

For this clonotype: A much larger clone is a single base away; this may be a read error. V is TRBV7-9 and J is TRBJ1-6; TRBD1 aligns across 7 bases. The CDR3 extends over 14 amino acids. Germline assignment: CDR1 SEHNR and CDR2 FQNEAQ (reference sequence). CDR3 sequence: CASSRTGVNSLLHF. In DNA form, the CDR3 reads TGTGCCAGCAGCCGCACAGGGGTGAATTCACTCCTCCACTTT.

In this sample, this clonotype turned up a few times. The genes are TRBV28 and TRBJ2-7; D not resolved. The V gene's germline CDR1 is MDHEN and CDR2 SYDVKM. V lost 8 bases to trimming and J lost 0 bases, with 11 bases between them. The CDR3 spans 13 residues. DNA for the CDR3: TGTGCCAGCGGCCGCCCGAACTCCTACGAGCAGTACTTC. As protein: CASGRPNSYEQYF.

For this clonotype: Germline is not matched at one junction end, which may reflect a read error. Here the CDR3 DNA reads TGCGCCAGCAGCTGGACGACAGGGAACGCTGAAGCTTTCTTT. Its translation: CASSWTTGNAEAFF. The rearrangement uses TRBV5-1 and TRBJ1-1, with 7 nucleotides matching TRBD1. CDR3 size: 14 residues. Germline-derived CDR1 and CDR2 are SGHRS and YFSETQ.

The chain is built from TRBV16 and TRBJ1-2; 7 bases line up with TRBD1. CDR1 is KGHSY and CDR2 is FQNENV in the germline V gene. J lost 6 bases, V lost 1 base, and 5 bases had no gene match. The CDR3 length is 14 residues. The CDR3 here is CASSQFKTGHGYTF. For the CDR3, the DNA is TGTGCCAGCAGCCAATTTAAGACAGGGCATGGCTACACCTTC.

The rearrangement joins TRBV5-1 to TRBJ2-7; D unclear. Germline loops: CDR1 SGHRS, CDR2 YFSETQ. V was clipped by 7 bases and J by 2 bases, with 22 bases between them. The CDR3 runs to 16 residues. DNA for the CDR3: TGCGCCAGCGATAGGGTCGGCGGCAACCTTCCCTACGAGCAGTACTTC. It is translated as CASDRVGGNLPYEQYF.

The rearrangement links TRBV5-6 to TRBJ1-5, with TRBD1 as a possible D gene (6 bases). This CDR3 has 15 amino acids. V lost 0 bases and J lost 3, with 10 bases in between. CDR1 is SGHDT, CDR2 YYEEEE, per germline. The CDR3 DNA reads TGTGCCAGCAGCTTGGGGTCAGGGGTCAATCAGCCCCAGCATTTT. Its translation is CASSLGSGVNQPQHF.

As for this clonotype: The junction differs from germline at one of its ends, possibly a read error. The chain joins TRBV20-1 to TRBJ2-7; D assignment may be TRBD1 or TRBD2 (5 bases each). Germline V gene sequence: CDR1 DFQATT, CDR2 SNEGSKA (reference sequence). The CDR3 extends over 14 amino acids. As DNA, the CDR3 is TGCAGTGCTACGAGGGGATTTAGCTCCTACGTGCAGTACTTC. Protein: CSATRGFSSYVQYF.

This clonotype was picked up many times. V is TRBV5-1 and J is TRBJ2-6; D ambiguous. Germline V gene sequence: CDR1 SGHRS, CDR2 YFSETQ. V dropped 1 base and J dropped 4 bases, with 6 bases sitting between them. This CDR3 contains 14 residues. CDR3 amino acids: CASSLTGGANVLTF. The CDR3 bases are TGCGCCAGCAGCTTGACTGGGGGGGCCAACGTCCTGACTTTC.

The chain is built from TRBV7-2 and TRBJ2-7; TRBD1 matches at 8 bases. Trimming took 5 bases from V and 4 from J; bases not matched to a gene: 16. The CDR3 extends over 17 amino acids. Per germline, CDR1 SGHTA and CDR2 FQGNSA. DNA of the CDR3: TGTGCCAGCAGCATTACAACCGGACAGGGAGAGGGGTACGAGCAGTACTTC. It yields the protein CASSITTGQGEGYEQYF.

CDR3: CAIRQQGAKDTIYF. The CDR3 nucleotides are TGTGCCATCAGGCAACAGGGGGCTAAGGACACCATATATTTT. The chain joins TRBV10-3 to TRBJ1-3, with TRBD1 identical over 9 bases. Germline V gives CDR1 ENHRY, CDR2 SYGVKD. J gave up 8 bases and V 6 bases, and 8 bases lay outside the gene matches. The CDR3 length is 14 residues.

The rearrangement uses TRBV6-5 and TRBJ2-3, with 9 nucleotides matching TRBD2. V dropped 4 bases and J dropped 4; count of bases not matched to a gene: 3. This CDR3 has 14 residues. Per the germline V gene, CDR1 is MNHEY and CDR2 is SVGAGI. This CDR3 reads CASSSAGGADTQYF. CDR3 nucleotide sequence: TGTGCCAGCAGTTCGGCGGGGGGGGCAGATACGCAGTATTTT.

The genes are TRBV9 and TRBJ2-4; D gene uncertain. This CDR3 is 14 amino acids long. Germline lookup yields CDR1 SGDLS and CDR2 YYNGEE. Deletions cut 4 bases from V and 6 bases from J, with 14 bases between. As DNA, the CDR3 is TGTGCCAGCAGCCCCCAGGACGGGCGAAACATTCAGTACTTC. Amino acid sequence: CASSPQDGRNIQYF.